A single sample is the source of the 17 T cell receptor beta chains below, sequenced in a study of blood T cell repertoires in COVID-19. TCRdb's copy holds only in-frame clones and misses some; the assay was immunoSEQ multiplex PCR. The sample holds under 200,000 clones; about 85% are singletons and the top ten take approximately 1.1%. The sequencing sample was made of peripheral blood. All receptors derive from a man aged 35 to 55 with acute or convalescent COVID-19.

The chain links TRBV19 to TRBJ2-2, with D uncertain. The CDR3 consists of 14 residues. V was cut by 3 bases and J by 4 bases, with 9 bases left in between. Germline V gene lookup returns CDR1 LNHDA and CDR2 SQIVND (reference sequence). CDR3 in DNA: TGTGCCAGTAGTATGGGCAGCCCCACCGGGGAGCTGTTTTTT. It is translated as CASSMGSPTGELFF. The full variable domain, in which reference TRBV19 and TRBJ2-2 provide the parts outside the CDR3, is DGGITQSPKYLFRKEGQNVTLSCEQNLNHDAMYWYRQDPGQGLRLIYYSQIVNDFQKGDIAEGYSVSREKKESFPLTVTSAQKNPTAFYLCASSMGSPTGELFFGEGSRLTVL.

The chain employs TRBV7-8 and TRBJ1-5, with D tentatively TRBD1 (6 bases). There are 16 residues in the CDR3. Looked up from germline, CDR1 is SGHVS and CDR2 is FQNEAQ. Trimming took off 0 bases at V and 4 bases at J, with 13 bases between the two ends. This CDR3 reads CASSLARGGANQPQHF. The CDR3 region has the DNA TGTGCCAGCAGCTTAGCGAGAGGGGGGGCGAATCAGCCCCAGCATTTT.

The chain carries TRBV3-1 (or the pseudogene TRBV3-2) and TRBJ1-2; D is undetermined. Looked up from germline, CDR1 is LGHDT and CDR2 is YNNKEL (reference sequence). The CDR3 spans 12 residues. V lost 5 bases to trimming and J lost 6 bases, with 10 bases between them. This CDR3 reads CASSSERNGYTF. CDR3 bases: TGTGCCAGCAGCAGCGAGCGGAATGGCTACACCTTC.

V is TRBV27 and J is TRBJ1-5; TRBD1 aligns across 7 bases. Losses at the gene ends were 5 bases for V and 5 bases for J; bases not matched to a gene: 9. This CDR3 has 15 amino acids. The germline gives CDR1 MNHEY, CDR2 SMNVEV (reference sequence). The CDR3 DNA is TGTGCCAGCAGTAAAGACCGGGACAGCCATCAGCCCCAGCATTTT. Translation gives CASSKDRDSHQPQHF.

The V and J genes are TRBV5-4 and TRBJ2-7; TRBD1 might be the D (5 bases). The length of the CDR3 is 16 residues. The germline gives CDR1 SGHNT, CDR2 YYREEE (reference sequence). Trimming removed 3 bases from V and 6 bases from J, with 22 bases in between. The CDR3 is CASSSPRAGRAAEQYF. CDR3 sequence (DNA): TGTGCCAGCAGCTCCCCTCGTGCCGGCAGGGCGGCCGAGCAGTACTTC.

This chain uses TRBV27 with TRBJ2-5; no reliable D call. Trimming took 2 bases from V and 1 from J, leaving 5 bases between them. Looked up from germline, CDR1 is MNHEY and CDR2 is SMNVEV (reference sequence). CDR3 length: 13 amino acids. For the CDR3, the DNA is TGTGCCAGCAGTTTAAACTCCCAAGAGACCCAGTACTTC. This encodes CASSLNSQETQYF.

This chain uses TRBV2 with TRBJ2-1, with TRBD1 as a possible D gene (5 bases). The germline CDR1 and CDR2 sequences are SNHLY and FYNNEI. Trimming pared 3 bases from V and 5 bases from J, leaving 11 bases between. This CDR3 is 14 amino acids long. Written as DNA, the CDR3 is TGTGCCAGCAGTGATCTGGTCAGGGACAATGAGCAGTTCTTC. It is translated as CASSDLVRDNEQFF.

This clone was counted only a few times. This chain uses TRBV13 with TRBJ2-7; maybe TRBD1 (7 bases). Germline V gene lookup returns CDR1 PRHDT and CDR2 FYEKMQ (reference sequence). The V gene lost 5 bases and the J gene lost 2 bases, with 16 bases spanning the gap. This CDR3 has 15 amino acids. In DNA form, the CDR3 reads TGTGCCAGCAGCCGGGAGAGGGACAGCGCCTACGAGCAGTACTTC. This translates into CASSRERDSAYEQYF. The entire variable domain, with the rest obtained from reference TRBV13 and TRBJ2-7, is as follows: AAGVIQSPRHLIKEKRETATLKCYPIPRHDTVYWYQQGPGQDPQFLISFYEKMQSDKGSIPDRFSAQQFSDYHSELNMSSLELGDSALYFCASSRERDSAYEQYFGPGTRLTVT.

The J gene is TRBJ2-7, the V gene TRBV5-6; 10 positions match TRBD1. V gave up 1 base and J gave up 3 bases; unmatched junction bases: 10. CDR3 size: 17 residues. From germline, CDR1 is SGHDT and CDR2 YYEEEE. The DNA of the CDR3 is TGTGCCAGCAGCTTGTACCGTCGAGACAGGGGGCTCTACGAGCAGTACTTC. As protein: CASSLYRRDRGLYEQYF.

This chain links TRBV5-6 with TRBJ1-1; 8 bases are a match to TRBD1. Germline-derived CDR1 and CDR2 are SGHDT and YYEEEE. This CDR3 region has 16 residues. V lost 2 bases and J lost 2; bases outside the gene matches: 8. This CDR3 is CASSLLTGALNTEAFF. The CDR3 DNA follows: TGTGCCAGCAGCTTACTGACAGGGGCCCTCAACACTGAAGCTTTCTTT.

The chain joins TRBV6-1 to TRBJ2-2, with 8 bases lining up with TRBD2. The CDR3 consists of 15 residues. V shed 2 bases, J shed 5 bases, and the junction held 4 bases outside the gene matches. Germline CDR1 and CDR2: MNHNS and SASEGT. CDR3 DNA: TGTGCCAGCAGTGAAACCGGACTAGCAACCGGGGAGCTGTTTTTT. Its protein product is CASSETGLATGELFF.

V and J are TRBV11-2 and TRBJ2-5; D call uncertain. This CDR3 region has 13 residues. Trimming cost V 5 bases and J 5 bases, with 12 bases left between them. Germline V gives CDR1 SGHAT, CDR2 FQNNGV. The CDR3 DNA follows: TGTGCCAGCAGCAAAACCCACCGGGAGACCCAGTACTTC. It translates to CASSKTHRETQYF.

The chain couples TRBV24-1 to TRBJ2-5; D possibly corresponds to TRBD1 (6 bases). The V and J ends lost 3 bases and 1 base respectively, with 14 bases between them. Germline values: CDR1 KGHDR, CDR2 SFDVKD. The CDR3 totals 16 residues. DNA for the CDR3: TGTGCCACCAGTGATCCCAAGGGACATATCCAAGAGACCCAGTACTTC. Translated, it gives CATSDPKGHIQETQYF.

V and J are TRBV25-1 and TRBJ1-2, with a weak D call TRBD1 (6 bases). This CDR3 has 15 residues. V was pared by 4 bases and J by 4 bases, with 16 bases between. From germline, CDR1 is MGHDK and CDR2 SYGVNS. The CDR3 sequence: CASSVGVKGVYGYTF. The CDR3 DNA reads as TGTGCCAGCAGTGTGGGGGTAAAGGGGGTCTATGGCTACACCTTC.

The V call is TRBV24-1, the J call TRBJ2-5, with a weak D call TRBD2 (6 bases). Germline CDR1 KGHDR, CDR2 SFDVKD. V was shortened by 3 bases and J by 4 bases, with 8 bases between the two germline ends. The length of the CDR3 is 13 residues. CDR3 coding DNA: TGTGCCACCAGTGATGGAGCGGGAGAGACCCAGTACTTC. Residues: CATSDGAGETQYF.

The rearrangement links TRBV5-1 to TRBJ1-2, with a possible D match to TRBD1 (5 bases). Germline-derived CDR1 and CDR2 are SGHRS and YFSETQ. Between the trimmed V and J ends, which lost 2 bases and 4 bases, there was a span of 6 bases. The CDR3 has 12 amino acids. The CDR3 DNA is TGCGCCAGCAGCTTAAGGGGCTATGGCTACACCTTC. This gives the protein CASSLRGYGYTF.

In DNA, the CDR3 is TGTGCAAGTCGCTCTAGCTGGGAGGCTGTGGAGACCCAGTACTTC. This codes for CASRSSWEAVETQYF. This chain uses TRBV12-2 with TRBJ2-5; TRBD2, the table's D call, was not compared with the DNA. TRBV12-2 constitutes a pseudogene. The CDR3 runs to 15 residues.